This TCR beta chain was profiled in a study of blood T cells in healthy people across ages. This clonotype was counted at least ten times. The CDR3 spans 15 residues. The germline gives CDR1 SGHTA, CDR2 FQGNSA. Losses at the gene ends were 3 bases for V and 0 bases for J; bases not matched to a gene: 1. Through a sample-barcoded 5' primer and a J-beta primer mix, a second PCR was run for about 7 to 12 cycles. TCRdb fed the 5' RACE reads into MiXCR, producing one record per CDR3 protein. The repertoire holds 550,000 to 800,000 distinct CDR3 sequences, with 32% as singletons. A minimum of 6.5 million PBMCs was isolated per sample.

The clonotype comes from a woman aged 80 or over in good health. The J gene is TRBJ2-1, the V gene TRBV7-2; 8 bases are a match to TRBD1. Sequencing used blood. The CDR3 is CASSFDRGSYNEQFF. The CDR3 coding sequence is TGTGCCAGCAGCTTCGACAGGGGCTCCTACAATGAGCAGTTCTTC.